The 13 T cell receptor beta chains given below trace back to one sample, sequenced in a study of technical replicates of blood from a handful of donors. Generated by immunoSEQ multiplex PCR, the TCRdb table keeps only in-frame clones and is missing some. This table holds about 62,000 clones, roughly 86% found once. The sample was PBMCs. These TCRs come from a human donor in good health. Some clones in this sample may be carry-over from other donors' samples.

The CDR3 bases are TGTGCCTGGAGTACGTTAGCGGGGGAGACCTGGAACACCGGGGAGCTGTTTTTT. Residues: CAWSTLAGETWNTGELFF. This rearrangement joins TRBV30 to TRBJ2-2, with 9 bases matching TRBD2. Trimming took 2 bases from V and 1 from J; bases not matched to a gene: 11. Germline values: CDR1 GTSNPN, CDR2 SVGIG (reference sequence). The CDR3 covers 18 residues.

The chain recombines TRBV15 with TRBJ2-1, with 7 positions matching TRBD2. Germline V lookup: CDR1 LNHNV, CDR2 YYDKDF (reference sequence). The CDR3 runs 17 residues. The ends lost 0 bases at V and 6 bases at J; junction bases unmatched: 11. The CDR3 DNA reads as TGTGCCACCAGCAGAGACGTTGGACTAGGAGGTTCCAATGAGCAGTTCTTC. It is translated as CATSRDVGLGGSNEQFF.

This chain connects TRBV7-9 to TRBJ2-2; TRBD2 matches at 7 bases. The CDR3 runs 14 residues. Germline V gene sequence: CDR1 SEHNR, CDR2 FQNEAQ (reference sequence). V was pared by 5 bases and J by 4 bases, with 4 bases of the junction left unmatched. The CDR3 region has the DNA TGTGCCAGCAGCCGCAGCGGGGCCACCGGGGAGCTGTTTTTT. Protein product: CASSRSGATGELFF. The variable domain in full, completed from reference TRBV7-9 and TRBJ2-2, reads DTGVSQNPRHKITKRGQNVTFRCDPISEHNRLYWYRQTLGQGPEFLTYFQNEAQLEKSRLLSDRFSAERPKGSFSTLEIQRTEQGDSAMYLCASSRSGATGELFFGEGSRLTVL.

About this clone itself: Other DNA sequences within the sample encode an identical CDR3. This CDR3 reads CASSLLSGSSYEQYF. In nucleotides, the CDR3 is TGCGCCAGCAGCTTGTTAAGCGGGAGCTCCTACGAGCAGTACTTC. The chain uses TRBV5-1 and TRBJ2-7, with TRBD2 matching over 8 bases. J was trimmed by 0 bases and V by 1 base; bases with no gene match: 3. The CDR3 has 15 amino acids. The germline CDR1 and CDR2 sequences are SGHRS and YFSETQ.

The genes are TRBV5-1 and TRBJ2-1, with TRBD2 identical over 9 bases. The CDR3 is 16 amino acids. The V segment lost 4 bases and the J segment 0 bases; nucleotides outside the gene matches: 5. Germline-derived CDR1 and CDR2 are SGHRS and YFSETQ. CDR3 nucleotide sequence: TGCGCCAGCAGCCCCAGACTAGCGGACTCCTACAATGAGCAGTTCTTC. The encoded protein is CASSPRLADSYNEQFF.

Only one count was recorded for this clone. This chain joins TRBV27 and TRBJ1-5, with D possibly TRBD1 on 6 matching bases. The germline V gene encodes CDR1 MNHEY and CDR2 SMNVEV (reference sequence). Trimming took off 1 base at V and 2 bases at J, with 9 bases between the two ends. CDR3 length: 15 residues. CDR3 loop: CASSLWGPGNQPQHF. The CDR3, as DNA: TGTGCCAGCAGTTTATGGGGGCCTGGCAATCAGCCCCAGCATTTT.

The genes are TRBV4-3 and TRBJ2-1; 14 bases are shared with TRBD2. V lost 5 bases, J lost 7 bases, and 4 bases stayed unmatched. The CDR3 runs to 15 residues. Germline V gene data show CDR1 as LGHNA and CDR2 as YSLEER. In nucleotides, the CDR3 is TGCGCCAGCAGCTACGGGACTAGCGGGAGAAATGAGCAGTTCTTC. Protein sequence: CASSYGTSGRNEQFF.

This chain links TRBV7-2 with TRBJ1-2; TRBD1 matches at 10 bases. CDR1 and CDR2 from the germline V gene are SGHTA and FQGNSA. V lost 5 bases, J lost 7 bases, and 13 bases stayed unmatched. This CDR3 contains 16 residues. The CDR3 is CASSRGAGQGFRGYTF. DNA of the CDR3: TGTGCCAGCAGCCGGGGAGCGGGACAGGGGTTTCGTGGCTACACCTTC.

The V call is TRBV5-1, the J call TRBJ2-1; 9 positions match TRBD2. This CDR3 has 16 amino acids. Germline CDR1 and CDR2: SGHRS and YFSETQ. V gave up 0 bases and J gave up 4 bases; unmatched junction bases: 5. CDR3 in DNA: TGCGCCAGCAGCTTGGGGGGACTAGCAGTTTACAATGAGCAGTTCTTC. This gives the protein CASSLGGLAVYNEQFF.

The chain couples TRBV11-2 to TRBJ2-1; unclear D gene. Germline CDR1 and CDR2: SGHAT and FQNNGV. The ends were cut back, 1 base at V and 0 bases at J, with 7 bases in the middle. CDR3 length: 15 amino acids. In DNA, the CDR3 is TGTGCCAGCAGCTTAGCTAGGAGCTCCTACAATGAGCAGTTCTTC. Residues: CASSLARSSYNEQFF.

The chain joins TRBV5-4 to TRBJ1-3; a weak D match, TRBD1 (5 bases). With 0 bases removed from V and 0 bases from J, the gap between germline ends came to 7 bases. The CDR3 extends over 15 amino acids. Germline CDR1 SGHNT, CDR2 YYREEE (reference sequence). CDR3 sequence reads: CASSLGQHSGNTIYF. Written as DNA, the CDR3 is TGTGCCAGCAGCTTGGGACAGCACTCTGGAAACACCATATATTTT.

This clone appeared once. The rearrangement links TRBV5-6 to TRBJ2-7, with TRBD1 identical over 8 bases. CDR3 length: 15 amino acids. Germline V CDR1 and CDR2: SGHDT, YYEEEE. V was clipped by 0 bases and J by 5 bases; unmatched bases: 7. This CDR3 is CASSLVTGDVHEQYF. In DNA form, the CDR3 reads TGTGCCAGCAGCTTGGTGACAGGGGATGTCCACGAGCAGTACTTC.

This clone has just a few counts. V and J are TRBV19 and TRBJ1-5; 12 bases are a match to TRBD1. With 3 bases clipped from V and 5 bases from J, the junction kept 5 bases outside the gene matches. The germline gives CDR1 LNHDA, CDR2 SQIVND (reference sequence). CDR3 length: 16 residues. CDR3 protein: CASSMGGQGAYQPQHF. The CDR3 nucleotides read TGTGCCAGTAGTATGGGGGGACAGGGGGCATATCAGCCCCAGCATTTT.